Listed here are 5 T cell receptor beta chains from one sample, sequenced in a study of blood T cells in healthy people across ages. Sample-barcoded 5' priming and a J-beta primer mix drove a second PCR of about 6 to 12 cycles. MiXCR, applied by TCRdb to the 5' RACE reads, yields one record per CDR3 protein. The sample lists 1.5 million to 2 million distinct CDR3 sequences; roughly 30% were seen once. The source material was blood. The receptors were gathered from a woman aged 25 to 39 in good health.

This sequence joins TRBV2 and TRBJ2-1, with 8 bases that match TRBD2. The germline V gene has CDR1 SNHLY and CDR2 FYNNEI. V gave up 6 bases and J gave up 7 bases; unmatched junction bases: 11. The length of the CDR3 is 15 residues. This CDR3 is CASRELAALGNEQFF. For the CDR3, the DNA is TGTGCCAGCAGGGAACTAGCGGCCCTGGGTAATGAGCAGTTCTTC.

This clonotype showed up many times. The genes are TRBV2 and TRBJ1-1; no clear D gene. The CDR3 is made up of 11 amino acids. The V gene's germline CDR1 is SNHLY and CDR2 FYNNEI. Trimming took off 3 bases at V and 6 bases at J, with 5 bases between the two ends. The CDR3 nucleotides are TGTGCCAGCAGTGACCGGCCTGAAGCTTTCTTT. It translates to CASSDRPEAFF.

In nucleotides, the CDR3 is TGTGCCAGCAGCCCACGGGTGGAGATCTATGGCTACACCTTC. Protein product: CASSPRVEIYGYTF. J is TRBJ1-2 and V is TRBV7-9; D gene unclear. Germline V CDR1 and CDR2: SEHNR, FQNEAQ (reference sequence). The germline V and J ends were trimmed by 5 bases and 4 bases, with 14 bases remaining between them. The CDR3 length is 14 residues.

This clonotype was counted a few times. This sequence joins TRBV24-1 and TRBJ2-3; TRBD2 matches at 9 bases. CDR1 and CDR2 from the germline V gene are KGHDR and SFDVKD. Trimming at V came to 9 bases and at J to 4 bases, leaving 22 bases not matched to a gene. The CDR3 is 19 residues long. CDR3 loop: CATPEGEREDLRVPDTQYF. The DNA of the CDR3 is TGTGCCACCCCTGAGGGGGAGCGGGAGGACCTCCGGGTCCCAGATACGCAGTATTTT.

This clonotype was seen a handful of times. The chain uses TRBV6-6 and TRBJ2-1, with a possible D match to TRBD2 (5 bases). V was pared by 0 bases and J by 8 bases, with 17 bases between. Germline loops: CDR1 MNHNY, CDR2 SVGAGI (reference sequence). The CDR3 totals 16 residues. The CDR3 bases are TGTGCCAGCAGTTACTCCTTATACGAGGGCGTTGATGAGCAGTTCTTC. Amino acids: CASSYSLYEGVDEQFF.